Sequencing of this T cell receptor beta chain was carried out in a study of shared clonotypes between healthy human individuals (dated by TCRdb to about 2020). With regard to the full study: A couple of women and a few men aged 18 to 49 years were included in the cohort. For each donor, CD4 naive and CD4 memory were each given three plates, CD8 naive was given two plates, and CD8 memory was given one plate. Blood TCR repertoires of five healthy adults were deeply sequenced to estimate repertoire size and the extent of clonotype sharing between individuals. To increase sequencing depth and limit assay-specific biases, different laboratories used diverse techniques to prepare libraries and sequence TCR repertoires. Each donor's leukapheresis produced roughly between roughly 0.9 and 9 billion PBMCs.

Comment on this clone: Its antigen is not yet known. It has no much larger one-base neighbor in the sample; base qualities were not kept. The same CDR3 also results from other DNA sequences found in this sample.

What the research found in general, with its limitations: Clonotypes shared by all four sorted-subset donors showed higher generation probabilities than non-shared clonotypes. Even with the large sequencing depth, rarefaction of the sorted-subset datasets indicated that sequencing was incomplete. The small number of donors limited the genetic and exposure-history diversity represented. Pairwise subsampling led to the expectation that sequencing depth would affect the degree of clonotype sharing among donors. Estimated clonotype richness was generally larger for naive than for memory subsets. Roughly 5% of naive CD4, 3.5% of naive CD8, about 2.1% of memory CD4, and 0.35% to 0.5% of memory CD8 clonotypes were shared across several donors. Sampling was limited to blood, and TCR repertoires in tissue likely differ from TCR repertoires in blood.

Using the deep immunoSEQ assay, multiplex PCR amplified TCR CDR3 regions from genomic DNA. For each cell subset, the extracted genomic DNA was distributed evenly across all wells of several immunoSEQ 96-well plates, and each plate served as one replicate. For sorted subsets, each replicate PCR was loaded with around 220 ng genomic DNA, equivalent to some 31,000 T cell genomes. Purified libraries were quantified with a Qubit 3.0 fluorometer, sized on a Bioanalyzer 2100, and re-quantified with the KAPA Library Quantification kit. Each immunoSEQ 96-well plate was sequenced on its own single-read 150-cycle Illumina NextSeq 550 flow cell. Processing in the source paper ran as follows. The immunoSEQ output contained only junctional sequences without quality scores, so filtering could not match that applied to full-length reads. To assign V/J genes and CDR3, sequences were annotated against IMGT germline references using PyIR, a Python wrapper for IgBLAST v1.9. Reads with weak V/J assignments (E-value above 1e-6), missing CDR3, stop codons, out-of-frame junctions, or ambiguous translated residues were removed. V3J clonotypes were defined as sequences sharing an identical inferred V gene, J gene, and CDR3 amino acid sequence. Percentage overlap between repertoires was calculated by dividing the number of shared unique clonotypes by the size of the smaller repertoire. Richness of each repertoire was evaluated using RTK rarefaction, the Chao1 estimator, and Recon v2.1 estimates of unobserved clonotypes. Generation probabilities for all TCRbeta clonotypes obtained by the gDNA method from a handful of donors were computed using OLGA. Entries here come from immuneACCESS through TCRdb and include only in-frame sequences with V and J called. Some clones fail to appear in such tables; in the studies checked, an unresolved V gene covers under half of the shortfall, and the cause of the remainder is unknown. V, J and clone size are taken as reported in that table, and D and trimming were inferred from the DNA itself. Present in this sample are some 2 million clones, about 95% of which were seen just once. Around 1% of the sample is taken by the ten largest.

For the CD8 naive samples, CD45RO-negative cells were positively selected for CCR7, yielding a CD45RA+CCR7+ population from which TemRA cells were excluded. Donors were healthy HIV-negative adults with no recently reported acute infections or vaccinations. All donors were Caucasian adults living in Nashville, Tennessee, USA. After blood collection by leukapheresis, PBMCs were isolated using Ficoll-Histopaque density gradient centrifugation and then cryopreserved in the vapor phase of liquid nitrogen. Analytical flow cytometry was used to check the purity and quantity of every magnetically sorted T cell population. From each sorted fraction, genomic DNA was isolated and quantified by UV absorbance on a Nanodrop 2000c. This TCR was sampled from a man aged 18 to 29 in good health. Input material: naive CD8+ T cells sorted from blood. The sample's cell subset or site label, decoded: CD45RA+CCR7+.

CDR3 region: CASSLGGAYGYTF. The nucleotide sequence is TGTGCCAGCAGCTTGGGGGGGGCATATGGCTACACCTTC. This sequence uses TRBV5-4 and TRBJ1-2; the D region possibly corresponds to TRBD1 (6 bases align). The junction shows trimming of 0 bases on V and 5 bases on J, plus 8 bases between the germline ends. Based on the germline V gene (reference sequence), the CDR1 and CDR2 sequences are SGHNT and YYREEE. From the cysteine through the phenylalanine, the CDR3 covers 13 amino acids. Of the read, only the CDR3 DNA is kept; its 39 bases are in frame from base 1. The full variable domain, completed from the reference TRBV5-4 and TRBJ1-2 proteins outside the CDR3, reads ETGVTQSPTHLIKTRGQQVTLRCSSQSGHNTVSWYQQALGQGPQFIFQYYREEENGRGNFPPRFSGLQFPNYSSELNVNALELDDSALYLCASSLGGAYGYTFGSGTRLTVV.